This T cell receptor beta chain was retrieved from a study of early T cells in non-severe SARS-CoV-2 infection. Whole-study context: Sequencing used unsorted whole-blood bulk RNA, so chains lack pairing.

From germline, CDR1 is LGHDT and CDR2 YNNKEL (reference sequence). Trimming took 1 base from V and 3 from J, leaving 12 bases between them. The CDR3 is made up of 15 amino acids. TCRdb fed the 5' RACE reads into MiXCR, producing one record per CDR3 protein. The sample has tens of thousands of distinct CDR3 sequences, around 13% seen once. The sequenced material came from whole blood. The clonotype originates from an adult who was a healthcare worker with PCR-confirmed SARS-CoV-2 infection or an uninfected control (not recorded which). This chain connects TRBV3-1 to TRBJ1-2; no clear D gene. CDR3 in DNA: TGTGCCAGCAGCCAAGGGCGGATCTCACACTATGGCTACACCTTC. This translates into CASSQGRISHYGYTF.